The present TCR beta chain was sequenced within a study of shared clonotypes between healthy human individuals (dated by TCRdb to about 2020). Study-wide context: The cohort included a few men and two women between 18 and 49 years of age. The study deeply sequenced blood TCR repertoires of five healthy adults to estimate repertoire size and the extent of clonotype sharing between individuals. Each donor's leukapheresis produced roughly between about 0.9 and 9.5 billion PBMCs. Different laboratories and diverse techniques were used to prepare libraries and sequence TCR repertoires, to increase sequencing depth and limit assay-specific biases. For each donor, CD4 naive and CD4 memory were each run on three plates, CD8 naive on two plates, and CD8 memory on one plate.

For CDR1 and CDR2, the germline V gene (reference sequence) lists MNHNY and SVGAGI. The junction carries 14 bases between V and J, which are trimmed by 6 bases and 6 bases respectively. The CDR3 covers 14 residues, taking in both the cysteine and the phenylalanine. This entry keeps only the CDR3 DNA: 42 bases, framed from base 1. The donors were healthy, HIV-negative adults who had no recently reported acute infections or vaccinations. Every donor was a Caucasian adult residing in Nashville, Tennessee, USA. CD4+ T cells were enriched by magnetic negative selection, after which naive cells were positively selected on CD45RA and the negative fraction was taken as the memory subset. After blood collection by leukapheresis, PBMCs were isolated using Ficoll-Histopaque density gradient centrifugation and then cryopreserved in the vapor phase of liquid nitrogen. Analytical flow cytometry was used to check the purity and quantity of each magnetically sorted T cell population. Genomic DNA was isolated from every sorted fraction and measured by UV absorbance on a Nanodrop 2000c.

To note about this clone: What this receptor recognizes is not known. Base quality data are lacking; no much larger clone is found one base away.

Using the deep immunoSEQ assay, multiplex PCR amplified TCR CDR3 regions from genomic DNA. For each cell subset, the extracted genomic DNA was distributed evenly across all wells of several immunoSEQ 96-well plates, and each plate served as one replicate. For sorted subsets, around 200 ng genomic DNA, equal to 25,000 to 35,000 T cell genomes, was loaded into each replicate PCR. Purified libraries were quantified with a Qubit 3.0 fluorometer, sized on a Bioanalyzer 2100, and re-quantified with the KAPA Library Quantification kit. Every immunoSEQ 96-well plate was sequenced on a dedicated single-read 150-cycle Illumina NextSeq 550 flow cell. In the paper's pipeline: Because the immunoSEQ output included only junctional sequences and no quality scores, the filtering could not be the same as the filtering used for full-length reads. To assign V/J genes and CDR3, sequences were annotated against IMGT germline references using PyIR, a Python wrapper for IgBLAST v1.9. Any read was removed if the V/J assignment was weak (E-value above 1e-6), the CDR3 was missing, or the read contained stop codons, out-of-frame junctions, or ambiguous translated residues. A V3J clonotype was defined by an identical inferred V gene, J gene, and CDR3 amino acid sequence. The percentage overlap between two repertoires was calculated by dividing the number of shared unique clonotypes by the size of the smaller repertoire. RTK rarefaction, the Chao1 estimator, and Recon v2.1 estimates of unobserved clonotypes were used to assess repertoire richness. Generation probabilities were computed with OLGA for all TCRbeta clonotypes obtained by the gDNA method from a few donors. The table comes from immuneACCESS by way of TCRdb, which keeps in-frame sequences with V and J called. Part of the clones is missing from these tables; in studies checked, under half for an unresolved V gene and the rest for unknown reasons. V, J and clone size are those of that table, while D and trimming were read from the DNA. This sample has some 580,000 clones in its table, and roughly 97% of those were observed once. The top ten clones comprise 0.055% to 0.07% of the sample.

General conclusions and limits of the study: Sharing across a few donors was observed for around 5% of naive CD4, over 3% of naive CD8, 2% to 2.5% of memory CD4, and around 0.42% of memory CD8 clonotypes. Sampling was restricted to blood, and TCR repertoires in tissues likely differ from the TCR repertoires found in blood. Pairwise subsampling led to the expectation that sequencing depth would affect the degree of clonotype sharing among donors. Rarefaction of sorted-subset datasets indicated incomplete sequencing despite the large sequencing depth. Naive subsets generally had larger estimated clonotype richness than memory subsets did. Higher generation probabilities were observed for clonotypes shared by all four sorted-subset donors than for non-shared clonotypes. Because the study included a small number of donors, the genetic and exposure-history diversity represented was limited.

Sequencing was performed on naive CD4+ T cells sorted from blood. The cell subset or site label for this specimen denotes: CD45RA+ positively selected. This sequence originates from a woman aged 25 to 39 in good health. This chain is built from TRBV6-6 and TRBJ2-2, with the D gene not confidently named. The nucleotide sequence reads as follows: TGTGCCAGCAGCGCCAGCGTATCGTCCGGGGAGCTGTTTTTT. Translated, this is CASSASVSSGELFF.